This T cell receptor beta chain was documented in a study of cytomegalovirus exposure and HLA in healthy donors. The CDR3 extends over 14 amino acids. Germline loops: CDR1 MNHEY, CDR2 SMNVEV (reference sequence). V lost 6 bases and J lost 6, with 16 bases in between. PCR used 60 Vbeta primers and 13 Jbeta primers. The repertoire was sequenced with immunoSEQ multiplex PCR; TCRdb's copy has only in-frame clones and lacks some. Found here are some 130,000 clones, roughly 74% of them singletons; the top ten hold 6% to 8%. The sample taken for sequencing was PBMCs. This clonotype originated in a male donor in good health and CMV-seronegative. The rearrangement uses TRBV27 and TRBJ2-3, with TRBD2 as a possible D gene (6 bases). In nucleotides, the CDR3 is TGTGCCAGCAGCCCACACCGGGAGTTTGATACGCAGTATTTT. It encodes CASSPHREFDTQYF.